The sample holds a few counts of the clone carrying this T cell receptor beta chain. Antigen: not known. This CDR3 is 16 amino acids long. The V end lost 1 base, the J end lost 4 bases, and 13 bases lay between the germline ends. Germline CDR1 SGHVS, CDR2 FNYEAQ. The time point: newly diagnosed GD, antithyroid drugs for less than 3 months. The TCR library was prepared using RNA isolated from PBMCs. Graves' disease was diagnosed by American Thyroid Association guidelines. This entry belongs to a study of regulatory T cells in long-lasting Graves disease. Researchers made TCR beta libraries by using iRepertoire HTBI primers and running Arm-PCR on CDR3 regions. From the multiplex PCR reads, TCRdb called clonotypes with MiXCR, one entry per CDR3 protein. The sample yields 550,000 to 600,000 distinct CDR3 sequences, about 16% seen once. Study-wide points: Patients with persistent disease shared over 2,500 public clonotypes, outpacing the approximately 970 shared by new patients. Thyroid tissue went unstudied; only peripheral blood was examined.

In addition, the sample was reused for a study of T cells in Graves' hyperthyroidism and ophthalmopathy. From that study: Patients were excluded for uncontrolled infection, other autoimmune disease, pregnancy or lactation.

The sequence derives from a man aged 18 to 29 with Graves disease. Sequencing used peripheral blood mononuclear cells (PBMCs), obtained at new diagnosis, from a patient treated with antithyroid drugs. The V and J genes are TRBV7-6 and TRBJ2-2; weak D call: TRBD1 (5 bases). Here the CDR3 DNA reads TGTGCCAGCAGCTTAGTGGGGCAGGGAATCACCGGGGAGCTGTTTTTT. Amino acid sequence: CASSLVGQGITGELFF.